Listed below are T cell receptor beta chains from one sample, sequenced in a study of T-cell memory formation after mild COVID-19. TCRdb re-called the 5' RACE reads through MiXCR, storing one row per CDR3 protein. The data hold hundreds of thousands of distinct CDR3 sequences, with around a quarter observed a single time. The sample comprised PBMCs or a T cell subset sorted from them (not recorded which). The receptors originated from an adult woman who had mild COVID-19 (a few samples of this study predate the infection). Cell type and time point are not known. CDR3s include the opening cysteine and the closing phenylalanine or tryptophan. The D gene is left open where the match is weak. Clone size appears in some rows only: once, few, many, or a class for an expanded clone.

clone_size,v_call,j_call,d_call,cdr3_nt,cdr3_aa
NA,TRBV6-2/TRBV6-3,TRBJ1-1,NA,TGTGCCAGCAGTTACTCGCCAGGGCAGGGAACTGAAGCTTTCTTT,CASSYSPGQGTEAFF
few,TRBV4-3,TRBJ2-1,TRBD2,TGCGCCAGCAGCCAAGAAGAGGGGACTAGCGGGAGTCCAGGGTACAATGAGCAGTTCTTC,CASSQEEGTSGSPGYNEQFF
few,TRBV6-5,TRBJ2-6,NA,TGTGCCAGCACCACCGGGACCTCTGGGGCCAACGTCCTGACTTTC,CASTTGTSGANVLTF
NA,TRBV7-9,TRBJ2-7,TRBD1,TGTGCCATCGAGTGGACGGGACAGGCGCCAGCGTCCTACGAGCAGTACTTC,CAIEWTGQAPASYEQYF
NA,TRBV7-9,TRBJ2-7,NA,TGTGCCAGCAGCTTAGGAACGGCAGAGCAGTACTTC,CASSLGTAEQYF
few,TRBV6-1,TRBJ2-5,TRBD2,TGTGCCAGCAGCTGGACTAGCGGGGGTCAAGAGACCCAGTACTTC,CASSWTSGGQETQYF
many,TRBV3-1,TRBJ2-7,NA,TGTGCCAGCAGCCACAGGCACTCCTACGAGCAGTACTTC,CASSHRHSYEQYF
few,TRBV4-2,TRBJ1-1,TRBD1,TGTGCCAGCAGCCAAGGACAGGGGATTGAAGCTTTCTTT,CASSQGQGIEAFF
NA,TRBV11-2,TRBJ1-2,NA,TGTGCCAGCAGCTTAACACAGGGCACTAACTATGGCTACACCTTC,CASSLTQGTNYGYTF
few,TRBV6-5,TRBJ2-4,NA,TGTGCCAGCAGTTCCCTTTTGGGGGTCAGCATTCAGTACTTC,CASSSLLGVSIQYF
NA,TRBV3-1,TRBJ2-7,NA,TGTGCCAGCAGCCAGACTGTAACCTACGAGCAGTACTTC,CASSQTVTYEQYF
NA,TRBV12-3/TRBV12-4,TRBJ2-1,TRBD1,TGTGCCAGCAGTCTCCGGGACAGGGGGCGGAATGAGCAGTTCTTC,CASSLRDRGRNEQFF
NA,TRBV6-6,TRBJ1-2,NA,TGTGCCAGCAGTTACCGCTATGGCTACACCTTC,CASSYRYGYTF
NA,TRBV24-1,TRBJ2-6,NA,TGTGCCGCCATGGACAGTCTCAACGTCCTGACTTTC,CAAMDSLNVLTF
NA,TRBV5-1,TRBJ2-7,NA,TGCGCCAGCAGCTCCGACCCGTTGGTCCGAGCTCAAGGCGAGCAGTACTTC,CASSSDPLVRAQGEQYF
NA,TRBV5-5,TRBJ2-3,TRBD1,TGTGCCAGCAGCCTGACAGGGAAGTTTCAAGATACGCAGTATTTT,CASSLTGKFQDTQYF
NA,TRBV5-5,TRBJ2-6,NA,TGTGCCAGCGGTGGGAAGGTCTCTGGGGCCAACGTCCTGACTTTC,CASGGKVSGANVLTF
NA,TRBV10-3,TRBJ2-1,TRBD1,TGTGCCATCAGGGGGGACAGGGGGCGAGGTGAGCAGTTCTTC,CAIRGDRGRGEQFF
NA,TRBV10-3,TRBJ2-1,TRBD2,TGTGCCACCGCCTTTCAGGCTAGCGGGAGGGGCAATGAGCAGTTCTTC,CATAFQASGRGNEQFF
NA,TRBV7-9,TRBJ2-7,TRBD1,TGTGCCAGCAGCCATGGGTCAGGGGGAAGTGACGAGCAGTACTTC,CASSHGSGGSDEQYF
NA,TRBV5-4,TRBJ2-1,TRBD2,TGTGCCAGCAGCCAACGGACTAGCGGGAGGGCTTTCTACAATGAGCAGTTCTTC,CASSQRTSGRAFYNEQFF
NA,TRBV5-1,TRBJ2-2,NA,TGCGCCAGCGCCATTTACTCTGGCGGGGAGCTGTTTTTT,CASAIYSGGELFF
NA,TRBV11-2,TRBJ1-1,NA,TGTGCCAGCAGCTTAGACCTTCCCTGGACCGGGAACACTGAAGCTTTCTTT,CASSLDLPWTGNTEAFF
few,TRBV4-1,TRBJ2-1,NA,TGCGCCAGCAGCCTAGCGTCGTTGGGCCGTGAGCAGTTCTTC,CASSLASLGREQFF
few,TRBV5-1,TRBJ1-5,TRBD1,TGCGCCAGCAGTCCTTTCGACAGGGAAGGCGATCAGCCCCAGCATTTT,CASSPFDREGDQPQHF
once,TRBV11-1,TRBJ2-1,NA,TGTGCCAGCAATCATCAGGGGCGTCCCTACAATGAGCAGTTCTTC,CASNHQGRPYNEQFF
NA,TRBV19,TRBJ2-2,NA,TGTGCCAGTGGGGAGACCGGGGAGCTGTTTTTT,CASGETGELFF
NA,TRBV7-8,TRBJ2-5,TRBD2,TGTGCCAGCAGCTCAGGGCCTAGCGGGCAAGAGACCCAGTACTTC,CASSSGPSGQETQYF
NA,TRBV27,TRBJ2-3,NA,TGTGCCAGCAGTTGGACCCTCACAGATACGCAGTATTTT,CASSWTLTDTQYF
NA,TRBV9,TRBJ2-1,TRBD2,TGTGCCAGCAGCGTAGGTAGCGGGAGGTTCAATGAGCAGTTCTTC,CASSVGSGRFNEQFF
NA,TRBV9,TRBJ2-7,NA,TGTGCCAGCAGCGTAGGTGGGCAGGGGTCCTACGAGCAGTACTTC,CASSVGGQGSYEQYF
NA,TRBV6-5,TRBJ2-7,NA,TGTGCCAGCAGTTACTCCAGGGACTGGAGCTACGAGCAGTACTTC,CASSYSRDWSYEQYF
few,TRBV2,TRBJ2-3,NA,TGTGCCAGCAGGGTCCGAGGGGCAGATACGCAGTATTTT,CASRVRGADTQYF
NA,TRBV6-1,TRBJ2-7,NA,TGTGCCAGCAGTGAACGGCTAGCGTCGAGCTCCTACGAGCAGTACTTC,CASSERLASSSYEQYF
NA,TRBV15,TRBJ2-7,TRBD2,TGTGCCACCAGCAGAGCCGGGACTAGCGACGAGCAGTACTTC,CATSRAGTSDEQYF
few,TRBV4-1,TRBJ2-2,NA,TGCGCCAGCAGCAGTGGGGGGCCCGGGGAGCTGTTTTTT,CASSSGGPGELFF
NA,TRBV3-1,TRBJ2-7,TRBD2,TGTGCCAGCAGCCAAACGGGAGGCCAGGGCGAGCAGTACTTC,CASSQTGGQGEQYF
few,TRBV5-1,TRBJ1-3,NA,TGCGCCAGCAGCTTGTACCCTACTTACTCTGGAAACACCATATATTTT,CASSLYPTYSGNTIYF
NA,TRBV19,TRBJ2-2,NA,TGTGCCAGTAGTGCCCCAGGCACCGGGGAGCTGTTTTTT,CASSAPGTGELFF
NA,TRBV12-3/TRBV12-4,TRBJ1-6,NA,TGTGCCAGCAGCGAGTCGAATTCACCCCTCCACTTT,CASSESNSPLHF
NA,TRBV5-5,TRBJ1-3,NA,TGTGCCAGCAGCTTCGGGGAAGCTTTCTCTGGAAACACCATATATTTT,CASSFGEAFSGNTIYF
NA,TRBV3-1,TRBJ2-4,TRBD2,TGTGCCAGCAGCCAAGCTAGGACTAGCGGAGCCAAAAACATTCAGTACTTC,CASSQARTSGAKNIQYF
NA,TRBV29-1,TRBJ2-1,NA,TGCAGCGCGGAAGGGACATCCGATGAGCAGTTCTTC,CSAEGTSDEQFF
few,TRBV20-1,TRBJ2-3,TRBD2,TGCAGTGCCACCACCCAAACCGGGACTAACCCGACAGATACGCAGTATTTT,CSATTQTGTNPTDTQYF
NA,TRBV30,TRBJ1-4,NA,TGTGCCTGGAACCGACAGGCGACCGATGAAAAACTGTTTTTT,CAWNRQATDEKLFF
NA,TRBV12-3/TRBV12-4,TRBJ2-3,TRBD2,TGTGCCAGCAGTTCCCAGACTAGCGGGGGGGCCGGAGATACGCAGTATTTT,CASSSQTSGGAGDTQYF
few,TRBV7-2,TRBJ2-5,NA,TGTGCCAGCAGCTTAGGTCGGGGGGCGAAGGCCCAGTACTTC,CASSLGRGAKAQYF
NA,TRBV6-6,TRBJ1-2,NA,TGTGCCAGCAGTCCCCGGACACAGTATGGCTACACCTTC,CASSPRTQYGYTF
NA,TRBV4-1,TRBJ1-2,NA,TGCGCCAGCAGCCAGGTAGGGTTCGGCTACACCTTC,CASSQVGFGYTF
many,TRBV20-1,TRBJ1-6,NA,TGCAGTGCTAGACCCTCGGACAGCATTAATTCACCCCTCCACTTT,CSARPSDSINSPLHF
NA,TRBV5-1,TRBJ2-7,TRBD1,TGCGCCAGCATGAGGGGGCCGACCTACGAGCAGTACTTC,CASMRGPTYEQYF
few,TRBV29-1,TRBJ2-7,NA,TGCAGCGCCACGGCCGATCTTTCCTACGAGCAGTACTTC,CSATADLSYEQYF
few,TRBV7-9,TRBJ2-1,NA,TGTGCCAGCAGCCGCTGGAATGAGCAGTTCTTC,CASSRWNEQFF
NA,TRBV12-3/TRBV12-4,TRBJ2-1,TRBD2,TGTGCCAGCAGTTTAGCTCATAGCGGGGCCAAAGTGGGTAATGAGCAGTTCTTC,CASSLAHSGAKVGNEQFF
NA,TRBV15,TRBJ2-1,NA,TGTGCCACCAGCAGAGAGTTGATGGGCCACAATGAGCAGTTCTTC,CATSRELMGHNEQFF
few,TRBV4-1,TRBJ2-7,NA,TGCGCCAGCAGCCAAGGGCGGAACTACGAGCAGTACTTC,CASSQGRNYEQYF
NA,TRBV5-6,TRBJ2-2,TRBD1,TGTGCCAGCAGCACCGGGACAGCCACCGGGGAGCTGTTTTTT,CASSTGTATGELFF
NA,TRBV20-1,TRBJ1-1,NA,TGCAGTGCTGGTAGGGGGGTGAACACTGAAGCTTTCTTT,CSAGRGVNTEAFF
few,TRBV4-3,TRBJ2-7,NA,TGCGCCAGCAGCCTAGAGGTAACAGTCTCCTACGAGCAGTACTTC,CASSLEVTVSYEQYF